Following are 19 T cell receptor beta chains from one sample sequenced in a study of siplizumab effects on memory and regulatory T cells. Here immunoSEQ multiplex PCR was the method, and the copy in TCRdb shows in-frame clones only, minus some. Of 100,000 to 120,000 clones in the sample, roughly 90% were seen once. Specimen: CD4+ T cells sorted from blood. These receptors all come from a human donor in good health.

In nucleotides, the CDR3 is TGTGCCAGCAGCGGAGCCGGGACTAGATCCACCGGGGAGCTGTTTTTT. It encodes CASSGAGTRSTGELFF. The chain couples TRBV5-4 to TRBJ2-2; TRBD2 matches 8 bases. Germline lookup yields CDR1 SGHNT and CDR2 YYREEE (reference sequence). The CDR3 runs 16 residues. Losses at the gene ends were 4 bases for V and 4 bases for J; bases not matched to a gene: 9.

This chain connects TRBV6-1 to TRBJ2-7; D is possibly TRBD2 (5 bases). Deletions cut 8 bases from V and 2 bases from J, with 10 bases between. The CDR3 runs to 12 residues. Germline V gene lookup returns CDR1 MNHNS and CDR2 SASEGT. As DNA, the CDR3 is TGTGCCAGCTCGGCGGGCGCCTACGAGCAGTACTTC. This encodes CASSAGAYEQYF.

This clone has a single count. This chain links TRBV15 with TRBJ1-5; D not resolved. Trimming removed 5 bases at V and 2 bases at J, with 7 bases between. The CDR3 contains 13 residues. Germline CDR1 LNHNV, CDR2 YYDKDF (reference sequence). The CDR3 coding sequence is TGTGCCACCAGCCAGACGCGCAATCAGCCCCAGCATTTT. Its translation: CATSQTRNQPQHF.

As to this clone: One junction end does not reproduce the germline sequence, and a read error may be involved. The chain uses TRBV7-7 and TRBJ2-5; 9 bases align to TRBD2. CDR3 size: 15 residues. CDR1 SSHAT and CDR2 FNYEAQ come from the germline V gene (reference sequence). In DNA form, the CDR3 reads TGTGCTAGCAGCCAAAACGGCGGGGGGGGAGAGACCCAGTACTTC. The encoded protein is CASSQNGGGGETQYF.

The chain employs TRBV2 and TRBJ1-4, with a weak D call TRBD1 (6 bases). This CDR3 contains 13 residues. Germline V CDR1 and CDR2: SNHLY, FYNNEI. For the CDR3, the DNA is TGTGCGGCCTCTAACAGGGCTAATGAAAAACTGTTTTTT. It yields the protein CAASNRANEKLFF.

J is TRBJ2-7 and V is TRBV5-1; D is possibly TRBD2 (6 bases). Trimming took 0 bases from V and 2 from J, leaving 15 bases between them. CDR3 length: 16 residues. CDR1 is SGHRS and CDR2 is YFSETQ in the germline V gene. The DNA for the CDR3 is TGCGCCAGCAGCTTGGAAGAGGGAGGAGCCCCCTACGAGCAGTACTTC. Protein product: CASSLEEGGAPYEQYF. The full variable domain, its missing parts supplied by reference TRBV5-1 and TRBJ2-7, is KAGVTQTPRYLIKTRGQQVTLSCSPISGHRSVSWYQQTPGQGLQFLFEYFSETQRNKGNFPGRFSGRQFSNSRSEMNVSTLELGDSALYLCASSLEEGGAPYEQYFGPGTRLTVT.

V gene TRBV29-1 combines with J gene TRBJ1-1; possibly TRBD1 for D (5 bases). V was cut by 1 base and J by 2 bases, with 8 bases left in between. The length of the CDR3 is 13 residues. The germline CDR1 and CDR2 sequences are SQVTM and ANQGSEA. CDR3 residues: CSVEAGTNTEAFF. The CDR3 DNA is TGCAGCGTTGAAGCAGGGACTAACACTGAAGCTTTCTTT.

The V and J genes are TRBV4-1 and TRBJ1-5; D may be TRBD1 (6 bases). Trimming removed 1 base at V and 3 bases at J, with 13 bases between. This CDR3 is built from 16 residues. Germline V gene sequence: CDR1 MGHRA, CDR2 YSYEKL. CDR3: CASSQVQGPPNQPQHF. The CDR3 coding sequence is TGCGCCAGCAGCCAAGTGCAGGGGCCCCCCAATCAGCCCCAGCATTTT.

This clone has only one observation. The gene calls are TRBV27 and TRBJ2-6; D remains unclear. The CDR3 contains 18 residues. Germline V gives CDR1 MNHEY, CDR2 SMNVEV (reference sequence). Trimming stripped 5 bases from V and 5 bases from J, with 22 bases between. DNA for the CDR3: TGTGCCAGCAGTCGACCGGATCGGCTACAAAGTCGGGCCAACGTCCTGACTTTC. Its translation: CASSRPDRLQSRANVLTF. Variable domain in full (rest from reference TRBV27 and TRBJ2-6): EAQVTQNPRYLITVTGKKLTVTCSQNMNHEYMSWYRQDPGLGLRQIYYSMNVEVTDKGDVPEGYKVSRKEKRNFPLILESPSPNQTSLYFCASSRPDRLQSRANVLTFGAGSRLTVL.

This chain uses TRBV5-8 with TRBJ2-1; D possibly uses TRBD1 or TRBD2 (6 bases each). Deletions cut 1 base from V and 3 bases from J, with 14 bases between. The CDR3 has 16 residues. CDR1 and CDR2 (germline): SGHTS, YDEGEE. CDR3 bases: TGTGCCAGCAGCTTGTTCGGGGGCGCCATCTACAATGAGCAGTTCTTC. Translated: CASSLFGGAIYNEQFF.

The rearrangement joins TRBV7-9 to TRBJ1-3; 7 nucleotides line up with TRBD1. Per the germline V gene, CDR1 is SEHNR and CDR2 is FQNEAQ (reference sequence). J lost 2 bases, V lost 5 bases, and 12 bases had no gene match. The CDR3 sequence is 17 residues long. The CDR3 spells CASSPSKTGEAGNTIYF. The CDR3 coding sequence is TGTGCCAGCAGCCCCTCCAAAACAGGGGAGGCTGGAAACACCATATATTTT.

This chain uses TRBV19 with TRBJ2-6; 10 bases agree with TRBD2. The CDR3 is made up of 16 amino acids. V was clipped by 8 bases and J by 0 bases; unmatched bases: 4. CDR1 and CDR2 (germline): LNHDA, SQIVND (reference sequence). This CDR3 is CASGGTSVSGANVLTF. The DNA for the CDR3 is TGTGCCAGTGGTGGGACTAGCGTCTCTGGGGCCAACGTCCTGACTTTC.

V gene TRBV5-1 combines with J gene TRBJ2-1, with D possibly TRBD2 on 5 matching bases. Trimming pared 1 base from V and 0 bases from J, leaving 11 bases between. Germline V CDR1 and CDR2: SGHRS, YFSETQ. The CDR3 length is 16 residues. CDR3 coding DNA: TGCGCCAGCAGCTTGTCAAGCGGAAGCTCCTACAATGAGCAGTTCTTC. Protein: CASSLSSGSSYNEQFF. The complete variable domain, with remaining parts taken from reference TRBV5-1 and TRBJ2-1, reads KAGVTQTPRYLIKTRGQQVTLSCSPISGHRSVSWYQQTPGQGLQFLFEYFSETQRNKGNFPGRFSGRQFSNSRSEMNVSTLELGDSALYLCASSLSSGSSYNEQFFGPGTRLTVL.

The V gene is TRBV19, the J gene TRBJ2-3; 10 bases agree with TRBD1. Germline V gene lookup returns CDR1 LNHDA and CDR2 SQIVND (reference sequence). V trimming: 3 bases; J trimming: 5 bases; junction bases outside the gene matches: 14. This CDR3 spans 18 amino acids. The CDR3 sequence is CASSMGPADRGRIDTQYF. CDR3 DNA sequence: TGTGCCAGTAGTATGGGTCCCGCCGACAGGGGGCGGATAGATACGCAGTATTTT.

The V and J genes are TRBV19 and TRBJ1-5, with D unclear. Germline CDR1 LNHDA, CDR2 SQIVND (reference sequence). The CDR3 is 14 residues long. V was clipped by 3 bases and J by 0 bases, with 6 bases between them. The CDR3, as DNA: TGTGCCAGTAGTATCGGCGGTAGCAATCAGCCCCAGCATTTT. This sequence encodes CASSIGGSNQPQHF.

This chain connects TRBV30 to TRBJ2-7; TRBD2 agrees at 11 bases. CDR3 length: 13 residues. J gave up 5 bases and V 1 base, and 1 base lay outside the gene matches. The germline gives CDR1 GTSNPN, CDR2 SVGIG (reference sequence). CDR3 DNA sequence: TGTGCCTGGAGTGGACTAGCGGGACACGAGCAGTACTTC. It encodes CAWSGLAGHEQYF.

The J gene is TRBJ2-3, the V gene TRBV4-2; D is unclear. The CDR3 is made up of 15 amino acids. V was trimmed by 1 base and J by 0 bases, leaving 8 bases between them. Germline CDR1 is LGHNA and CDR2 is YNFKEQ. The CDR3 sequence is CASSQASASTDTQYF. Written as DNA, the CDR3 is TGTGCCAGCAGCCAAGCGTCGGCTAGCACAGATACGCAGTATTTT.

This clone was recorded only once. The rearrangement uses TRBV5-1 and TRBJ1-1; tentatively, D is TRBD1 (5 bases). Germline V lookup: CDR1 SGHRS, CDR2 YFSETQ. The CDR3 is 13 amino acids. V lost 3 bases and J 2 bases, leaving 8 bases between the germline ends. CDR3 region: CASSWQGNTEAFF. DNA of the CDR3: TGCGCCAGCAGCTGGCAGGGTAACACTGAAGCTTTCTTT.

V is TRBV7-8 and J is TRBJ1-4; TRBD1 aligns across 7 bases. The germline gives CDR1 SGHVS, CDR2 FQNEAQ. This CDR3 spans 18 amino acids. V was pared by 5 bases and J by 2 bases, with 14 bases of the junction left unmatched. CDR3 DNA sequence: TGTGCCAGCAGCCCCCGGACAGGTTTCCTACGTACTAATGAAAAACTGTTTTTT. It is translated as CASSPRTGFLRTNEKLFF.